These 29 T cell receptor beta chains were all obtained from the same sample, sequenced in a study of shared clonotypes between healthy human individuals. Assay used: immunoSEQ multiplex PCR; TCRdb lists only in-frame clones, some missing. Of under 1,900,000 clones in the sample, 98% were seen once. Sequenced material: naive CD4+ T cells sorted from blood. Subset specified: CD45RA+ positively selected. These receptors all come from a man younger than 45 in good health.

The gene calls are TRBV18 and TRBJ2-2; 7 bases fit TRBD2. The CDR3 spans 16 residues. The J segment lost 3 bases and the V segment lost 6 bases, leaving 10 bases of the junction unmatched. Germline-derived CDR1 and CDR2 are KGHSH and LQKENI. The CDR3 nucleotides read TGTGCCAGCTCCGATCCGGCTAGCGGAGACACCGGGGAGCTGTTTTTT. It codes for CASSDPASGDTGELFF. Complete variable domain (other parts from reference TRBV18 and TRBJ2-2): NAGVMQNPRHLVRRRGQEARLRCSPMKGHSHVYWYRQLPEEGLKFMVYLQKENIIDESGMPKERFSAEFPKEGPSILRIQQVVRGDSAAYFCASSDPASGDTGELFFGEGSRLTVL.

The rearrangement uses TRBV4-3 and TRBJ1-5; the match to TRBD1 covers 8 bases. Looked up from germline, CDR1 is LGHNA and CDR2 is YSLEER. V was clipped by 4 bases and J by 2 bases; unmatched bases: 19. The CDR3 runs 20 residues. The CDR3 sequence is CASSPPRGTGPNGGNQPQHF. The DNA for the CDR3 is TGCGCCAGCAGCCCCCCGAGAGGGACAGGTCCCAATGGGGGCAATCAGCCCCAGCATTTT.

CDR3 region: CASSYFGQRTNVLTF. The DNA for the CDR3 is TGTGCCAGCAGTTACTTCGGACAGAGGACCAACGTCCTGACTTTC. This sequence joins TRBV6-5 and TRBJ2-6; possible D gene TRBD1, 6 bases. The CDR3 is 15 residues long. Germline V gives CDR1 MNHEY, CDR2 SVGAGI. The ends were cut back, 1 base at V and 8 bases at J, with 12 bases in the middle.

The genes are TRBV7-3 and TRBJ1-3; TRBD1 aligns across 9 bases. The ends lost 5 bases at V and 7 bases at J; junction bases unmatched: 9. The CDR3 spans 15 residues. Per germline, CDR1 SGHTA and CDR2 FQGTGA. The CDR3 DNA reads TGTGCCAGCAGCCGGACAGGGGAAGGAGGGAACACCATATATTTT. It specifies CASSRTGEGGNTIYF.

In this sample, this clone turned up once. The chain combines TRBV7-2 with TRBJ1-2; tentative D call: TRBD1 (6 bases). CDR3 size: 14 residues. Germline CDR1 is SGHTA and CDR2 is FQGNSA. The germline V and J ends were trimmed by 0 bases and 8 bases, with 13 bases remaining between them. CDR3 residues: CASSLAMGARGYTF. The CDR3 DNA reads TGTGCCAGCAGCTTAGCGATGGGGGCGCGCGGCTACACCTTC.

The rearrangement links TRBV5-1 to TRBJ2-7; 7 bases are a match to TRBD2. Trimming removed 1 base from V and 0 bases from J; junction bases left unmatched: 7. The germline V gene encodes CDR1 SGHRS and CDR2 YFSETQ. CDR3 size: 16 residues. The CDR3 DNA is TGCGCCAGCAGCTTGTGGACGGGGGGAAGCTCCTACGAGCAGTACTTC. Translating gives CASSLWTGGSSYEQYF.

This sequence joins TRBV27 and TRBJ2-7; D remains unclear. Per the germline V gene, CDR1 is MNHEY and CDR2 is SMNVEV (reference sequence). The V gene lost 0 bases and the J gene lost 0 bases, with 6 bases spanning the gap. The CDR3 loop spans 14 amino acids. The CDR3 coding sequence is TGTGCCAGCAGTTTATCGTACAGCTCCTACGAGCAGTACTTC. Amino acids: CASSLSYSSYEQYF.

This chain links TRBV5-1 with TRBJ2-7; 10 nucleotides align to TRBD2. Germline V gives CDR1 SGHRS, CDR2 YFSETQ. V lost 2 bases and J lost 3; bases outside the gene matches: 11. This CDR3 region has 17 residues. The CDR3 bases are TGCGCCAGCAGCTTCAAACCTGGACTAGCGGAGAACTACGAGCAGTACTTC. It is translated as CASSFKPGLAENYEQYF. Using reference TRBV5-1 and TRBJ2-7 for the parts outside the CDR3, the full variable domain is KAGVTQTPRYLIKTRGQQVTLSCSPISGHRSVSWYQQTPGQGLQFLFEYFSETQRNKGNFPGRFSGRQFSNSRSEMNVSTLELGDSALYLCASSFKPGLAENYEQYFGPGTRLTVT.

The CDR3 loop is CASSLRGPLNTEAFF. As DNA, the CDR3 is TGTGCCAGCAGTTTACGGGGGCCCTTGAACACTGAAGCTTTCTTT. The chain couples TRBV27 to TRBJ1-1, with D possibly matching TRBD1 (6 bases). This CDR3 has 15 residues. V was pared by 2 bases and J by 0 bases, with 10 bases between. Per germline, CDR1 MNHEY and CDR2 SMNVEV (reference sequence).

V usage is TRBV28 and J usage is TRBJ2-3; the D is unclear. The CDR3 contains 13 residues. V was cut by 6 bases and J by 5 bases, with 12 bases left in between. Germline V gene sequence: CDR1 MDHEN, CDR2 SYDVKM. The CDR3 region has the DNA TGTGCCAGCAGCCTTACAAGTGGAGATACGCAGTATTTT. It is translated as CASSLTSGDTQYF.

On this clone itself: Other nucleotide sequences from this sample produce the same CDR3. This chain links TRBV6-1 with TRBJ1-1, with D unresolved. The CDR3 runs 13 residues. Trimming took 2 bases from V and 0 from J, leaving 4 bases between them. Per the germline V gene, CDR1 is MNHNS and CDR2 is SASEGT. In DNA form, the CDR3 reads TGTGCCAGCAGTGAACAGCTGAACACTGAAGCTTTCTTT. As protein: CASSEQLNTEAFF.

V is TRBV15 and J is TRBJ1-3; no definite D call. Germline CDR1 and CDR2: LNHNV and YYDKDF (reference sequence). Trimming removed 1 base at V and 1 base at J, with 8 bases between. There are 15 residues in the CDR3. The CDR3 region has the DNA TGTGCCACCAGCAGAGGTGGGTTTTCTGGAAACACCATATATTTT. Protein product: CATSRGGFSGNTIYF.

The gene calls are TRBV5-1 and TRBJ2-2; 13 nucleotides match TRBD2. Germline V gives CDR1 SGHRS, CDR2 YFSETQ. Germline trimming cut 5 bases from V and 0 bases from J; bases unmatched to any gene: 7. The CDR3 is 18 amino acids. CDR3 protein: CASSRPGLAGPNTGELFF. DNA of the CDR3: TGCGCCAGCAGTCGACCGGGACTAGCGGGACCGAACACCGGGGAGCTGTTTTTT.

The genes are TRBV6-1 and TRBJ2-3, with a possible D match to TRBD2 (5 bases). The CDR3 consists of 16 residues. Germline CDR1 and CDR2: MNHNS and SASEGT. Trimming shortened V by 1 base and J by 3 bases, and 14 bases separated the two germline ends. The CDR3 loop reads CASSEGTDSLTDTQYF. The CDR3, as DNA: TGTGCCAGCAGTGAAGGGACGGACTCTTTAACAGATACGCAGTATTTT.

The chain links TRBV10-1 to TRBJ2-1; D remains ambiguous. CDR1 and CDR2 from the germline V gene are WNHNN and SYGVQD (reference sequence). CDR3 length: 14 residues. With 0 bases removed from V and 5 bases from J, the gap between germline ends came to 8 bases. The CDR3 DNA reads as TGCGCCAGCAGTGAGTCTACCGCTAACAATGAGCAGTTCTTC. Translating gives CASSESTANNEQFF.

V and J are TRBV5-6 and TRBJ1-5, with TRBD1 as a possible D gene (5 bases). The CDR3 contains 14 residues. The V and J ends lost 1 base and 3 bases respectively, with 8 bases between them. Germline loops: CDR1 SGHDT, CDR2 YYEEEE. Here the CDR3 reads CASSLPGANQPQHF. For the CDR3, the DNA is TGTGCCAGCAGCTTGCCTGGGGCCAATCAGCCCCAGCATTTT.

This clone was detected once. This chain joins TRBV28 and TRBJ2-5; either TRBD1 or TRBD2 may supply D (5 bases each). The V gene lost 10 bases and the J gene lost 5 bases, with 14 bases spanning the gap. The CDR3 length is 12 residues. Germline V gene sequence: CDR1 MDHEN, CDR2 SYDVKM. The CDR3 sequence: CATRGVRETQYF. The CDR3 DNA is TGTGCCACACGAGGGGTCCGTGAGACCCAGTACTTC.

The chain is built from TRBV5-1 and TRBJ2-1, with 8 bases that match TRBD2. Per germline, CDR1 SGHRS and CDR2 YFSETQ. With V trimmed by 0 bases and J by 9 bases, 8 bases remained unmatched. The CDR3 spans 15 residues. The CDR3 DNA is TGCGCCAGCAGCTTGGATGGGGCGGGAGGAGGTGAGCAGTTCTTC. This sequence encodes CASSLDGAGGGEQFF.

V and J are TRBV5-4 and TRBJ2-3, with 8 bases fitting TRBD1. Germline V gene sequence: CDR1 SGHNT, CDR2 YYREEE (reference sequence). The ends lost 0 bases at V and 2 bases at J; junction bases unmatched: 11. The length of the CDR3 is 18 residues. The CDR3 protein is CASSLGTGPGRITDTQYF. The CDR3 DNA follows: TGTGCCAGCAGCTTGGGGACAGGGCCAGGGCGCATCACAGATACGCAGTATTTT.

Concerning this clone: This CDR3 is also generated by other DNA sequences in the sample. The V call is TRBV20-1, the J call TRBJ2-7; TRBD1 might be the D (5 bases). The germline CDR1 and CDR2 sequences are DFQATT and SNEGSKA (reference sequence). Trimming removed 6 bases at V and 4 bases at J, with 7 bases between. The CDR3 sequence is 10 residues long. The CDR3 region is CSAPGYEQYF. The CDR3 coding sequence is TGCAGTGCCCCAGGGTACGAGCAGTACTTC.

This chain uses TRBV5-5 with TRBJ2-7; D remains unclear. The germline V gene encodes CDR1 SGHKS and CDR2 YYEKEE (reference sequence). The CDR3 length is 14 residues. Trimming stripped 2 bases from V and 8 bases from J, with 17 bases between. CDR3 loop: CASSLDILAPQQYF. CDR3 sequence (DNA): TGTGCCAGCAGCTTAGACATACTGGCCCCCCAGCAGTACTTC.

V gene TRBV5-4 combines with J gene TRBJ2-7; 7 bases are a match to TRBD1. The CDR3 is made up of 16 amino acids. J lost 2 bases, V lost 0 bases, and 8 bases had no gene match. CDR1 and CDR2 (germline): SGHNT, YYREEE (reference sequence). The CDR3 DNA sequence: TGTGCCAGCAGCTTGGTCCCGACAGGGCCACCCTACGAGCAGTACTTC. Residues: CASSLVPTGPPYEQYF.

This rearrangement joins TRBV10-1 to TRBJ2-1, with D unclear. Germline CDR1 and CDR2: WNHNN and SYGVQD (reference sequence). The CDR3 runs to 15 residues. Trimming removed 2 bases from V and 3 bases from J, with 11 bases in between. CDR3 in DNA: TGCGCCAGCAGTGAGGCGCAGGTGATCTACAATGAGCAGTTCTTC. Its protein is CASSEAQVIYNEQFF.

The chain is built from TRBV11-2 and TRBJ2-3; the D gene is possibly TRBD2 (6 bases). CDR1 and CDR2 from the germline V gene are SGHAT and FQNNGV. V dropped 5 bases and J dropped 0 bases, with 15 bases sitting between them. The CDR3 runs to 16 residues. The CDR3 reads CASSKRWRGSTDTQYF. The DNA for the CDR3 is TGTGCCAGCAGCAAACGGTGGCGGGGAAGCACAGATACGCAGTATTTT.

This clone occurred a few times. The chain is built from TRBV18 and TRBJ1-2; TRBD1 matches 8 bases. Germline loops: CDR1 KGHSH, CDR2 LQKENI. V gave up 2 bases and J gave up 8 bases; unmatched junction bases: 10. The CDR3 length is 15 residues. CDR3: CASSPSRDRYLGYTF. The CDR3 region has the DNA TGTGCCAGCTCACCATCCCGGGACAGGTACCTGGGCTACACCTTC.

The chain combines TRBV28 with TRBJ1-2; no firm D call. The CDR3 length is 12 residues. The germline V and J ends were trimmed by 5 bases and 7 bases, with 11 bases remaining between them. Germline CDR1 is MDHEN and CDR2 is SYDVKM. CDR3 nucleotide sequence: TGTGCCAGCAGTCTGACGAGTGGTGGCTACACCTTC. Its protein product is CASSLTSGGYTF.

The genes are TRBV7-6 and TRBJ2-1, with 11 bases aligning to TRBD2. Per germline, CDR1 SGHVS and CDR2 FNYEAQ. After removal of 5 bases from V and 6 bases from J, the junction contained 9 bases not matched to a gene. The CDR3 length is 16 residues. The DNA of the CDR3 is TGTGCCAGCAGCCCGGGGGGACTAGCGGAGGTCAATGAGCAGTTCTTC. This codes for CASSPGGLAEVNEQFF.

V usage is TRBV6-6 and J usage is TRBJ2-1, with D uncertain. The germline V and J ends were trimmed by 0 bases and 2 bases, with 11 bases remaining between them. Germline loops: CDR1 MNHNY, CDR2 SVGAGI (reference sequence). This CDR3 comprises 16 residues. The CDR3 region is CASSYSQLHPYNEQFF. In DNA form, the CDR3 reads TGTGCCAGCAGTTACTCTCAACTGCACCCCTACAATGAGCAGTTCTTC.

The chain is built from TRBV28 and TRBJ2-7, with D tentatively TRBD2 (6 bases). Germline lookup yields CDR1 MDHEN and CDR2 SYDVKM. The CDR3 runs to 15 residues. Trimming took off 6 bases at V and 0 bases at J, with 15 bases between the two ends. CDR3 DNA sequence: TGTGCCAGCAGGCCCGCGGGACGGTCCTCCTACGAGCAGTACTTC. Translating it yields CASRPAGRSSYEQYF.